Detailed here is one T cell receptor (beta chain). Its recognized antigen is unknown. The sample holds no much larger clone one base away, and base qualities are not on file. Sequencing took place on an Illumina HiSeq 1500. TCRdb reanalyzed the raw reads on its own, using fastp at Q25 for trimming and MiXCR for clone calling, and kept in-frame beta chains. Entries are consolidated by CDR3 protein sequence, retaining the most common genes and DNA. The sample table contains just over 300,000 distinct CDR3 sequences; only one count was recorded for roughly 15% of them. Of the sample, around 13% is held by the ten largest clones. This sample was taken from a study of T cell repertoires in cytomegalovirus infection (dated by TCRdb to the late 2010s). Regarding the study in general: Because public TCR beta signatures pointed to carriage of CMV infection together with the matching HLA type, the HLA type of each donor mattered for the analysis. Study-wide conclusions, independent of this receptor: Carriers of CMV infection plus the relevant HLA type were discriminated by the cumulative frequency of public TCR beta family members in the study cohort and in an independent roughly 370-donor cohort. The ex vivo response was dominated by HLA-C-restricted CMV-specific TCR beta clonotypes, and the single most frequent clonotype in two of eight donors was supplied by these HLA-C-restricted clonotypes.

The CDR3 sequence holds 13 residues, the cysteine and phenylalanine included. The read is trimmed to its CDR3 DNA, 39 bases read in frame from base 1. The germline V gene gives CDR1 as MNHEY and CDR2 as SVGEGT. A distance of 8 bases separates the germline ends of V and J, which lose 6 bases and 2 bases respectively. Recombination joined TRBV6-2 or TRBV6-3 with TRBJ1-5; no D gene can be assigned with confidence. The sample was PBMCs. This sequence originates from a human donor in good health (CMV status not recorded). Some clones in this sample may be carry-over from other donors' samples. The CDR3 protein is CASSHGRNQPQHF. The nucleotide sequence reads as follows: TGTGCCAGCAGCCACGGTCGCAATCAGCCCCAGCATTTT.